The clone carrying this TCR beta chain came up once. Its specificity is unknown. This sample is drawn from a study of T cell responses to AZD1222 COVID-19 vaccine. Study-wide results and limits: Only 5 or 6 people who got AZD1222 tested seropositive at baseline.

The data were produced by immunoSEQ multiplex PCR, yet TCRdb's version contains in-frame clones alone and is incomplete. The sample gives fewer than 95,000 clones, about 91% of which show up once; more than 7.5% is in the top ten. This CDR3 has 18 amino acids. V was clipped by 4 bases and J by 3 bases, with 23 bases between them. CDR1 and CDR2 from the germline V gene are SNHLY and FYNNEI. The material sequenced was peripheral blood, taken 28 days after the second AZD1222 dose. This TCR was recovered from an adult who received the AZD1222 COVID-19 vaccine. The chain uses TRBV2 and TRBJ2-3, with a possible D match to TRBD1 (7 bases). CDR3 protein: CASSASSRGTAQTDTQYF. For the CDR3, the DNA is TGTGCCAGCAGTGCCTCCTCCCGCGGGACAGCCCAAACAGATACGCAGTATTTT.